The 16 T cell receptor beta chains in this list originate from one sample, sequenced in a study of cytomegalovirus exposure and HLA in healthy donors. PCR was performed using 60 Vbeta and 13 Jbeta primers. Assay used: immunoSEQ multiplex PCR; TCRdb lists only in-frame clones, some missing. The sample includes about 120,000 clones, around 86% of them seen just once. The sample consisted of PBMCs. Source of these receptors: a man aged 40-55 years in good health and CMV-seronegative.

The V gene is TRBV28, the J gene TRBJ1-2, with 8 bases identical to TRBD1. Germline CDR1 MDHEN, CDR2 SYDVKM. V was pared by 1 base and J by 4 bases, with 8 bases of the junction left unmatched. The CDR3 sequence is 16 residues long. Written as DNA, the CDR3 is TGTGCCAGCAGTTTATTTACAGGACAGGGCTCCTATGGCTACACCTTC. Its protein product is CASSLFTGQGSYGYTF.

This clone has a handful of counts. The V call is TRBV19, the J call TRBJ1-1; D not certain. Looked up from germline, CDR1 is LNHDA and CDR2 is SQIVND (reference sequence). This CDR3 is built from 14 residues. Trimming removed 5 bases from V and 4 bases from J, with 14 bases in between. CDR3 residues: CASSALLRGTEAFF. The CDR3 nucleotides read TGTGCCAGTAGTGCCCTTTTACGAGGCACTGAAGCTTTCTTT.

The chain is built from TRBV5-4 and TRBJ1-6, with 8 bases that match TRBD1. With 0 bases clipped from V and 9 bases from J, the junction kept 5 bases outside the gene matches. The V gene's germline CDR1 is SGHNT and CDR2 YYREEE (reference sequence). The CDR3 is made up of 15 amino acids. The CDR3 loop reads CASSLAGGRGSPLHF. The CDR3 DNA is TGTGCCAGCAGCTTGGCAGGGGGCAGGGGTTCACCCCTCCACTTT.

CDR3 sequence reads: CASSDIPLRTGYTEAFF. CDR3 nucleotides: TGTGCCAGCAGCGACATACCCCTGAGGACAGGGTACACTGAAGCTTTCTTT. The chain has TRBV7-2 and TRBJ1-1, with 8 bases that match TRBD1. Trimming cost V 5 bases and J 3 bases; bases outside gene matches: 14. CDR3 length equals 17 residues. In germline, CDR1 is SGHTA, CDR2 FQGNSA.

This clone has more than one count but fewer than ten. The chain employs TRBV4-1 and TRBJ1-3; no reliable D call. The germline CDR1 and CDR2 sequences are MGHRA and YSYEKL. The CDR3 is 16 amino acids. V dropped 4 bases and J dropped 1 base, with 14 bases sitting between them. The CDR3 here is CASSPLVSVSGNTIYF. The CDR3 DNA reads as TGCGCCAGCAGCCCCCTGGTTAGCGTTTCTGGAAACACCATATATTTT.

The chain recombines TRBV15 with TRBJ2-7; TRBD1 agrees at 10 bases. The CDR3 spans 14 residues. With V trimmed by 4 bases and J by 3 bases, 3 bases remained unmatched. CDR1 and CDR2 (germline): LNHNV, YYDKDF (reference sequence). CDR3 nucleotide sequence: TGTGCCACCAGCATGGGGGACAGGGGCTACGAGCAGTACTTC. Encoded protein: CATSMGDRGYEQYF.

This clone occurred a few times. Here the CDR3 DNA reads TGCGCCAGCAGCTTGGATGGACTAGAAGCTTTCTTT. This codes for CASSLDGLEAFF. The chain uses TRBV5-1 and TRBJ1-1; D unclear. The length of the CDR3 is 12 residues. Per germline, CDR1 SGHRS and CDR2 YFSETQ. The V gene lost 0 bases and the J gene lost 8 bases, with 8 bases spanning the gap.

This clone has a single count. This rearrangement joins TRBV19 to TRBJ1-6; perhaps TRBD1 as D (5 bases). CDR1 and CDR2 (germline): LNHDA, SQIVND (reference sequence). This CDR3 contains 16 residues. Trimming took 4 bases from V and 7 from J, leaving 17 bases between them. The CDR3 coding sequence is TGTGCCAGTAGTACCAATTTCCGGGACTCCAATTCACCCCTCCACTTT. Residues: CASSTNFRDSNSPLHF.

This clone came up once. J is TRBJ1-3 and V is TRBV27; tentatively, D is TRBD1 (6 bases). Germline V gene lookup returns CDR1 MNHEY and CDR2 SMNVEV (reference sequence). This CDR3 has 14 residues. V was pared by 11 bases and J by 4 bases, with 18 bases between. The CDR3 reads CAGGRGAPGNTIYF. As DNA, the CDR3 is TGTGCCGGGGGTCGGGGGGCGCCCGGAAACACCATATATTTT.

This chain uses TRBV6-1 with TRBJ1-2; D perhaps matches TRBD1 (6 bases). V was clipped by 6 bases and J by 0 bases, with 14 bases between them. The CDR3 is 15 amino acids. Per the germline V gene, CDR1 is MNHNS and CDR2 is SASEGT. DNA of the CDR3: TGTGCCAGCAGATTGTCAGGGGTCACTAACTATGGCTACACCTTC. The encoded protein is CASRLSGVTNYGYTF.

This clone was counted between two and nine times. The chain is built from TRBV18 and TRBJ1-1; possible D gene TRBD1, 5 bases. Germline V gene sequence: CDR1 KGHSH, CDR2 LQKENI. The CDR3 sequence is 15 residues long. The germline V and J ends were trimmed by 4 bases and 1 base, with 13 bases remaining between them. CDR3 bases: TGTGCCAGCTCACTTCCTGGACATCGGAACACTGAAGCTTTCTTT. The encoded protein is CASSLPGHRNTEAFF.

J is TRBJ1-2 and V is TRBV18; TRBD1 matches 7 bases. The CDR3 has 18 residues. Germline CDR1 and CDR2: KGHSH and LQKENI. V lost 2 bases, J lost 5 bases, and 17 bases stayed unmatched. CDR3 bases: TGTGCCAGCTCACCAAGACAGGGCATCGACCCGATCCCTTATGGCTACACCTTC. It yields the protein CASSPRQGIDPIPYGYTF.

This clone has more than one count but fewer than ten. The chain has TRBV7-2 and TRBJ1-5; TRBD1 aligns across 7 bases. Germline V gives CDR1 SGHTA, CDR2 FQGNSA. The CDR3 runs to 14 residues. V dropped 5 bases and J dropped 5; count of bases not matched to a gene: 6. The CDR3 region has the DNA TGTGCCAGCAGCCCAGACAGGGTTCATCAGCCCCAGCATTTT. Translating gives CASSPDRVHQPQHF.

The chain links TRBV4-3 to TRBJ2-2; a possible D gene is TRBD1 (6 bases). The CDR3 loop spans 17 amino acids. The V gene lost 0 bases and the J gene lost 1 base, with 12 bases spanning the gap. Germline assignment: CDR1 LGHNA and CDR2 YSLEER. The CDR3 loop reads CASSQDWQGLNTGELFF. The CDR3 coding sequence is TGCGCCAGCAGCCAAGATTGGCAGGGGTTGAACACCGGGGAGCTGTTTTTT.

The V gene is TRBV5-1, the J gene TRBJ1-5; the D gene is possibly TRBD1 (6 bases). The V gene lost 4 bases and the J gene lost 0 bases, with 17 bases spanning the gap. The CDR3 has 17 residues. Germline V gene sequence: CDR1 SGHRS, CDR2 YFSETQ. This chain's CDR3 is CASSPHRELYSNQPQHF. Here the CDR3 DNA reads TGCGCCAGCAGCCCCCACAGGGAACTCTATAGCAATCAGCCCCAGCATTTT.

V is TRBV18 and J is TRBJ1-2, with D tentatively TRBD1 (5 bases). Trimming took 6 bases from V and 1 from J, leaving 15 bases between them. The V gene's germline CDR1 is KGHSH and CDR2 LQKENI. The CDR3 has 15 residues. CDR3 amino acids: CASSPRGGINYGYTF. CDR3 coding DNA: TGTGCCAGCTCGCCCCGCGGGGGAATTAACTATGGCTACACCTTC.